This TCR beta chain derives from a study of T cell repertoires in cytomegalovirus infection. The wider study: HLA-B-restricted CMV epitopes that are well studied, plus recently identified HLA-C-restricted ones, were used by the study. Public TCR beta signatures provided an indication of both CMV infection and a matching HLA type. Study-wide findings and caveats: Individuals carrying CMV plus the relevant HLA were identified by cumulative frequency of public TCR beta families. The ex vivo response was dominated by HLA-C-restricted CMV-specific TCR beta clonotypes.

One entry per CDR3 protein, called by TCRdb with MiXCR from the reads. The data show approximately 730,000 distinct CDR3 sequences, 25% to 35% seen once. Trimming stripped 7 bases from V and 5 bases from J, with 14 bases between. This CDR3 contains 13 residues. Germline values: CDR1 SEHNR, CDR2 FQNEAQ (reference sequence). This clonotype came up a few times. Its antigen is as yet unknown. The clonotype was recovered from a human donor in good health (CMV status not recorded). Some clones in this sample may be carry-over from other donors' samples. The sequences come from cultured CD8+ T cells from PBMCs, collected from culture after CMV antigen stimulation. The V call is TRBV7-9, the J call TRBJ1-2; D is uncertain. The CDR3 region has the DNA TGTGCCAGCACCCCTAGGCAGGCTTATGGCTACACCTTC. Translation gives CASTPRQAYGYTF.